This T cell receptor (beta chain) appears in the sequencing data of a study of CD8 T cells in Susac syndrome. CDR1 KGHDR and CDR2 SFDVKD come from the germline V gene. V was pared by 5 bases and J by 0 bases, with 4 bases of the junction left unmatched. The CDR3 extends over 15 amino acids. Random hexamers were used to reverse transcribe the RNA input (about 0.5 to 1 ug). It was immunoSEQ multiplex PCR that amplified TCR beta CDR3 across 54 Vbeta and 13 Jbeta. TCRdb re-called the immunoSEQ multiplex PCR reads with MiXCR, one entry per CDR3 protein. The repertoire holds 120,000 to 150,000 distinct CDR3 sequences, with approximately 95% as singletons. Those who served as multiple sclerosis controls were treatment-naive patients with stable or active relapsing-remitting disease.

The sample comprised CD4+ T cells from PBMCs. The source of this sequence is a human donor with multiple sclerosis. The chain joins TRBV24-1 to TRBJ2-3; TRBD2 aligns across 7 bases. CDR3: CATSVFSGSTDTQYF. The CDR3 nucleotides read TGTGCCACCAGTGTTTTTAGCGGGAGCACAGATACGCAGTATTTT.